Each of the 27 T cell receptor beta chains below was sequenced from the same sample in a study of OX40 agonist ivuxolimab in advanced cancers. Sequencing used immunoSEQ multiplex PCR; TCRdb keeps in-frame clones, though not all of them. The repertoire consists of some 74,000 clones, with roughly four fifths occurring once and the leading ten covering less than 6%. The sequenced sample was CD4+ or CD8+ T cells sorted from blood, obtained in a trial of the OX40 agonist ivuxolimab. The origin of the receptors is an adult with an advanced solid tumor such as melanoma, head and neck, liver or kidney cancer.

The rearrangement links TRBV5-1 to TRBJ2-5; D is unresolved. CDR1 is SGHRS, CDR2 YFSETQ, per germline. V lost 0 bases and J lost 4, with 7 bases in between. This CDR3 has 13 amino acids. The CDR3 is CASSLVARETQYF. CDR3 bases: TGCGCCAGCAGCTTGGTGGCGCGAGAGACCCAGTACTTC.

This chain uses TRBV2 with TRBJ1-6, with a tentative D call TRBD1 (5 bases). The CDR3 is 15 residues long. The germline CDR1 and CDR2 sequences are SNHLY and FYNNEI. Trimming took off 1 base at V and 11 bases at J, with 15 bases between the two ends. The chain's CDR3 is CASSEGGYRATPLHF. The CDR3 DNA sequence: TGTGCCAGCAGTGAAGGGGGGTATCGGGCAACACCCCTCCACTTT.

The rearrangement joins TRBV7-9 to TRBJ2-7; D is tentatively TRBD1 or TRBD2 (5 bases each). CDR3 size: 12 residues. V lost 5 bases to trimming and J lost 0 bases, with 5 bases between them. Germline CDR1 is SEHNR and CDR2 is FQNEAQ (reference sequence). Here the CDR3 reads CASSGTSYEQYF. CDR3 nucleotides: TGTGCCAGCAGCGGGACCTCCTACGAGCAGTACTTC.

The CDR3 reads CASSPPGQGIHEQYF. The CDR3 DNA sequence: TGTGCCAGCAGCCCTCCGGGACAGGGGATTCACGAGCAGTACTTC. This chain connects TRBV2 to TRBJ2-7, with TRBD1 matching over 10 bases. Unmatched junction bases numbered 10, after V lost 6 bases and J lost 5 bases. The germline CDR1 and CDR2 sequences are SNHLY and FYNNEI. The CDR3 has 15 amino acids. Full variable domain (rest looked up from reference TRBV2 and TRBJ2-7): EPEVTQTPSHQVTQMGQEVILRCVPISNHLYFYWYRQILGQKVEFLVSFYNNEISEKSEIFDDQFSVERPDGSNFTLKIRSTKLEDSAMYFCASSPPGQGIHEQYFGPGTRLTVT.

The rearrangement uses TRBV5-4 and TRBJ1-2; D remains unclear. Trimming removed 3 bases at V and 7 bases at J, with 16 bases between. This CDR3 has 14 amino acids. Germline CDR1 and CDR2: SGHNT and YYREEE (reference sequence). This CDR3 is CASSSNQVYFGYTF. In DNA form, the CDR3 reads TGTGCCAGCAGCTCTAACCAGGTTTACTTTGGCTACACCTTC.

This sequence joins TRBV28 and TRBJ1-2; D remains ambiguous. Germline CDR1 and CDR2: MDHEN and SYDVKM. The CDR3 is 13 residues long. The CDR3 bases are TGTGCGGCAATCGCACGCCGCGACTATGGCTACACCTTC. Translating gives CAAIARRDYGYTF.

V is TRBV2 and J is TRBJ1-1; 8 bases agree with TRBD1. The germline V gene has CDR1 SNHLY and CDR2 FYNNEI. The CDR3 is 14 residues long. The ends lost 7 bases at V and 1 base at J; junction bases unmatched: 5. CDR3 residues: CASKMGQANTEAFF. In DNA form, the CDR3 reads TGTGCCAGCAAAATGGGACAGGCGAACACTGAAGCTTTCTTT.

The genes are TRBV29-1 and TRBJ1-2; TRBD1 matches at 8 bases. Trimming cost V 4 bases and J 4 bases; bases outside gene matches: 5. The V gene's germline CDR1 is SQVTM and CDR2 ANQGSEA. The CDR3 totals 13 residues. In nucleotides, the CDR3 is TGCAGCGTTGGAGACAGGGGAAGCTATGGCTACACCTTC. Its translation: CSVGDRGSYGYTF.

V and J are TRBV29-1 and TRBJ2-7; D not certain. The CDR3 is 12 residues long. The V end was cut by 4 bases, the J end by 5 bases, with 12 bases between. The germline V gene encodes CDR1 SQVTM and CDR2 ANQGSEA. The CDR3 nucleotides are TGCAGCGTTGCTGTCCGGAACGACGAGCAGTACTTC. This codes for CSVAVRNDEQYF.

This clone was recorded once. The chain joins TRBV19 to TRBJ2-5, with 7 nucleotides matching TRBD1. From germline, CDR1 is LNHDA and CDR2 SQIVND (reference sequence). The CDR3 has 12 amino acids. V was clipped by 10 bases and J by 4 bases; unmatched bases: 6. The CDR3 spells CATATGRETQYF. In DNA, the CDR3 is TGTGCCACAGCGACAGGGCGAGAGACCCAGTACTTC.

CDR3 DNA: TGTGCCAGCAGCCAAGCCTGGGCTAGCGGGGTGGATACGCAGTATTTT. Its protein is CASSQAWASGVDTQYF. The chain has TRBV4-2 and TRBJ2-3; 9 nucleotides match TRBD2. V lost 1 base, J lost 6 bases, and 8 bases stayed unmatched. The germline CDR1 and CDR2 sequences are LGHNA and YNFKEQ. The length of the CDR3 is 16 residues.

This clone occurred a few times. The DNA of the CDR3 is TGCAGCGTTGTTGCAGGGAGCAACACCGGGGAGCTGTTTTTT. Protein product: CSVVAGSNTGELFF. This rearrangement joins TRBV29-1 to TRBJ2-2; D tentatively fits TRBD1 or TRBD2 (5 bases each). CDR1 is SQVTM and CDR2 is ANQGSEA in the germline V gene. The V end lost 4 bases, the J end lost 2 bases, and 11 bases lay between the germline ends. This CDR3 has 14 residues.

This clone has ten or more counts. The chain joins TRBV10-3 to TRBJ1-2; no firm D call. Between the trimmed V and J ends, which lost 10 bases and 2 bases, there was a span of 14 bases. The CDR3 extends over 13 amino acids. Germline CDR1 and CDR2: ENHRY and SYGVKD. The CDR3 region is CATFVVQNYGYTF. The DNA of the CDR3 is TGTGCCACCTTTGTTGTACAGAACTATGGCTACACCTTC.

The chain carries TRBV6-5 and TRBJ2-1; 8 bases line up with TRBD1. The junction had 10 bases not matched to a gene; V was cut back by 7 bases and J by 8 bases. The CDR3 length is 14 residues. Germline V gives CDR1 MNHEY, CDR2 SVGAGI. The CDR3 nucleotides are TGTGCCAGCATAGACTCGACCAGGGGGCATGAGCAGTTCTTC. Translation gives CASIDSTRGHEQFF.

The chain uses TRBV28 and TRBJ1-4; D is undetermined. Germline lookup yields CDR1 MDHEN and CDR2 SYDVKM. The CDR3 runs 14 residues. The V end lost 7 bases, the J end lost 0 bases, and 9 bases lay between the germline ends. In DNA form, the CDR3 reads TGTGCCAGCAATGACCAGACAACTAATGAAAAACTGTTTTTT. This sequence encodes CASNDQTTNEKLFF.

CDR3 residues: CASSLGGQGADTQYF. In DNA, the CDR3 is TGTGCCAGCAGCTTAGGGGGACAGGGAGCAGATACGCAGTATTTT. This chain joins TRBV7-9 and TRBJ2-3, with 9 nucleotides matching TRBD1. The CDR3 runs to 15 residues. From germline, CDR1 is SEHNR and CDR2 FQNEAQ (reference sequence). The V and J ends lost 1 base and 4 bases, in that order; junction bases with no gene match: 3. Supplemented by reference TRBV7-9 and TRBJ2-3, the full variable domain reads DTGVSQNPRHKITKRGQNVTFRCDPISEHNRLYWYRQTLGQGPEFLTYFQNEAQLEKSRLLSDRFSAERPKGSFSTLEIQRTEQGDSAMYLCASSLGGQGADTQYFGPGTRLTVL.

V usage is TRBV7-2 and J usage is TRBJ1-4; TRBD1 is a possible D gene (5 bases). The CDR3 is 14 amino acids. Germline CDR1 and CDR2: SGHTA and FQGNSA. The V and J ends lost 2 bases and 11 bases respectively, with 15 bases between them. CDR3 nucleotides: TGTGCCAGCAGCTTATTGACAGACCCGAGGAAACTGTTTTTT. It translates to CASSLLTDPRKLFF.

The V call is TRBV5-1, the J call TRBJ2-7; 8 bases match TRBD2. The J segment lost 1 base and the V segment lost 8 bases, leaving 14 bases of the junction unmatched. CDR1 and CDR2 (germline): SGHRS, YFSETQ. This CDR3 comprises 16 residues. The DNA of the CDR3 is TGCGCCAGTTCCCCCGCGGGAAGCGGGAGTTCCTACGAGCAGTACTTC. Encoded protein: CASSPAGSGSSYEQYF.

The V and J genes are TRBV10-3 and TRBJ1-6; D is undetermined. Germline CDR1 and CDR2: ENHRY and SYGVKD. Trimming shortened V by 0 bases and J by 8 bases, and 5 bases separated the two germline ends. There are 13 residues in the CDR3. The CDR3 spells CAISESEYSPLHF. The CDR3 DNA follows: TGTGCCATCAGTGAGTCTGAGTATTCACCCCTCCACTTT.

The rearrangement joins TRBV5-6 to TRBJ1-6, with a possible D match to TRBD1 (5 bases). Germline CDR1 SGHDT, CDR2 YYEEEE. Trimming left V 2 bases short and J 0 bases short, with 12 bases between. The CDR3 spans 17 residues. As DNA, the CDR3 is TGTGCCAGCAGCTTATTGGGGACTAGCTCCTATAATTCACCCCTCCACTTT. Its translation: CASSLLGTSSYNSPLHF.

The rearrangement links TRBV5-3 to TRBJ1-5; D is uncertain. TRBV5-3 is placed among ORFs of uncertain function. The ends were cut back, 0 bases at V and 0 bases at J, with 16 bases in the middle. The CDR3 is made up of 18 amino acids. CDR3 loop: CARSLEARTLYSNQPQHF. For the CDR3, the DNA is TGTGCCAGAAGCTTGGAAGCACGAACCCTATATAGCAATCAGCCCCAGCATTTT.

This clone has a handful of counts. The rearrangement uses TRBV19 and TRBJ1-2, with D possibly TRBD1 on 5 matching bases. Trimming took off 5 bases at V and 5 bases at J, with 18 bases between the two ends. The germline V gene has CDR1 LNHDA and CDR2 SQIVND (reference sequence). This CDR3 has 15 amino acids. The CDR3 sequence: CASSLRDPGQYGYTF. The CDR3 bases are TGTGCCAGTAGTCTTCGAGACCCAGGACAATATGGCTACACCTTC.

This clone was seen a single time. The chain carries TRBV2 and TRBJ1-4; D call uncertain. Per the germline V gene, CDR1 is SNHLY and CDR2 is FYNNEI. Trimming took off 1 base at V and 8 bases at J, with 11 bases between the two ends. This CDR3 has 14 amino acids. CDR3 DNA sequence: TGTGCCAGCAGTGAAGTCCGGGTCAGGGAAAAACTGTTTTTT. Translated: CASSEVRVREKLFF.

This clone was seen a handful of times. This sequence joins TRBV2 and TRBJ2-1, with 9 bases matching TRBD1. J lost 7 bases, V lost 7 bases, and 5 bases had no gene match. Per the germline V gene, CDR1 is SNHLY and CDR2 is FYNNEI. The CDR3 runs 13 residues. CDR3 sequence: CASKQGAENEQFF. CDR3 nucleotides: TGTGCCAGCAAACAGGGGGCTGAGAATGAGCAGTTCTTC. The variable domain in full, with the rest retrieved from reference TRBV2 and TRBJ2-1, is EPEVTQTPSHQVTQMGQEVILRCVPISNHLYFYWYRQILGQKVEFLVSFYNNEISEKSEIFDDQFSVERPDGSNFTLKIRSTKLEDSAMYFCASKQGAENEQFFGPGTRLTVL.

Only a few counts were recorded for this clone. At one of its ends the junction is not consistent with the germline gene, which may arise from a read error. The chain recombines TRBV10-3 with TRBJ2-1; D remains ambiguous. The CDR3 is made up of 14 amino acids. CDR1 and CDR2 (germline): ENHRY, SYGVKD. Here the CDR3 DNA reads TGTGCCAGCAGTACCCCGGACCTTTCCTCTGAGCAGTTCTTC. Translating gives CASSTPDLSSEQFF.

The chain recombines TRBV2 with TRBJ1-2; unclear D gene. The CDR3 has 15 residues. Trimming took 2 bases from V and 3 from J, leaving 13 bases between them. Germline V gives CDR1 SNHLY, CDR2 FYNNEI. For the CDR3, the DNA is TGTGCCAGCAGTGAATCCCAGGTCGGAGACTATGGCTACACCTTC. Residues: CASSESQVGDYGYTF.

The CDR3 bases are TGCGCCAGCAGCCCCGGGACTAGCGGTTACAATGAGCAGTTCTTC. Its translation is CASSPGTSGYNEQFF. The chain links TRBV5-1 to TRBJ2-1; 11 bases are a match to TRBD2. Trimming removed 4 bases from V and 4 bases from J; junction bases left unmatched: 4. The CDR3 contains 15 residues. CDR1 is SGHRS and CDR2 is YFSETQ in the germline V gene.